Following are 26 T cell receptor beta chains from one sample sequenced in a study of blood T cell repertoires in COVID-19. Produced via immunoSEQ multiplex PCR; TCRdb's table is partial and in-frame only. The table shows approximately 170,000 clones, with 84% occurring only once. The specimen sequenced was peripheral blood. These receptors were taken from a woman in her seventies with COVID-19, enrolled during active disease.

This chain joins TRBV19 and TRBJ1-3; 9 bases agree with TRBD1. The germline V gene encodes CDR1 LNHDA and CDR2 SQIVND (reference sequence). The CDR3 is 16 residues long. V dropped 5 bases and J dropped 1; count of bases not matched to a gene: 6. The CDR3 DNA follows: TGTGCCAGTAGTTGGGACAGGGATCGGTCTGGAAACACCATATATTTT. This codes for CASSWDRDRSGNTIYF.

Only one count was recorded for this clone. The chain carries TRBV9 and TRBJ2-2; no firm D call. V lost 0 bases and J 9 bases, leaving 9 bases between the germline ends. This CDR3 comprises 13 residues. The germline CDR1 and CDR2 sequences are SGDLS and YYNGEE. The chain's CDR3 is CASSVDASRELFF. The CDR3 DNA reads as TGTGCCAGCAGCGTAGATGCGTCCCGGGAGCTGTTTTTT.

This clone was counted between two and nine times. The chain has TRBV6-1 and TRBJ2-2; D is unclear. The CDR3 contains 15 residues. V dropped 2 bases and J dropped 4 bases, with 11 bases sitting between them. Germline-derived CDR1 and CDR2 are MNHNS and SASEGT. The CDR3, as DNA: TGTGCCAGCAGTGAAACCCAGGTTTTCACCGGGGAGCTGTTTTTT. Its translation: CASSETQVFTGELFF.

The rearrangement links TRBV5-1 to TRBJ1-3, with 9 bases fitting TRBD1. Losses at the gene ends were 5 bases for V and 4 bases for J; bases not matched to a gene: 4. CDR1 SGHRS and CDR2 YFSETQ come from the germline V gene. CDR3 length: 14 residues. CDR3 sequence: CASRQGTGGNTIYF. CDR3 DNA: TGCGCCAGCAGACAAGGGACAGGGGGAAACACCATATATTTT.

This chain connects TRBV7-7 to TRBJ2-7; weak D call: TRBD1 (5 bases). The CDR3 is 14 residues long. Germline loops: CDR1 SSHAT, CDR2 FNYEAQ (reference sequence). V lost 6 bases and J lost 1, with 13 bases in between. The CDR3 bases are TGTGCCAGCAGTTACAAGGGGAATTCCTACGAGCAGTACGTC. Its protein is CASSYKGNSYEQYV.

The chain is built from TRBV18 and TRBJ1-5; 7 positions match TRBD1. With 6 bases clipped from V and 2 bases from J, the junction kept 7 bases outside the gene matches. This CDR3 region has 15 residues. CDR1 KGHSH and CDR2 LQKENI come from the germline V gene. The CDR3 reads CASSTGEFGNQPQHF. The CDR3 DNA follows: TGTGCCAGCTCCACAGGGGAATTCGGCAATCAGCCCCAGCATTTT.

The chain recombines TRBV5-4 with TRBJ1-1, with 8 bases lining up with TRBD1. V gave up 2 bases and J gave up 4 bases; unmatched junction bases: 4. The CDR3 is 14 residues long. Germline-derived CDR1 and CDR2 are SGHNT and YYREEE (reference sequence). In nucleotides, the CDR3 is TGTGCCAGCAGCTTCGGACAGGGTACCACTGAAGCTTTCTTT. This encodes CASSFGQGTTEAFF.

The chain uses TRBV5-6 and TRBJ1-2, with D maybe TRBD1 (5 bases). This CDR3 is 14 amino acids long. Germline CDR1 reads SGHDT; CDR2 reads YYEEEE. V was trimmed by 1 base and J by 4 bases, leaving 11 bases between them. CDR3 sequence reads: CASSLRTILYGYTF. The CDR3 DNA follows: TGTGCCAGCAGCTTGCGGACAATCCTCTATGGCTACACCTTC.

About this clone: Sequence at one end of the junction differs from germline and may be a read error. The chain is built from TRBV7-7 and TRBJ2-3; 13 bases are shared with TRBD2. Germline lookup yields CDR1 SSHAT and CDR2 FNYEAQ (reference sequence). The CDR3 consists of 16 residues. The chain's CDR3 is CASSLRLAGGSDTQYF. Written as DNA, the CDR3 is TGTGCTAGCAGCTTAAGACTAGCGGGAGGCTCAGATACGCAGTATTTT.

The chain uses TRBV5-8 and TRBJ1-2; D is ambiguous. CDR3 length equals 18 residues. The V end lost 5 bases, the J end lost 0 bases, and 23 bases lay between the germline ends. Germline loops: CDR1 SGHTS, CDR2 YDEGEE. The CDR3 spells CASSQNDGRTRTNYGYTF. The CDR3 bases are TGTGCCAGCAGTCAAAATGATGGCCGGACTAGGACTAACTATGGCTACACCTTC.

The gene calls are TRBV5-1 and TRBJ1-2; no firm D call. Trimming removed 2 bases from V and 7 bases from J, with 15 bases in between. The CDR3 is made up of 14 amino acids. From germline, CDR1 is SGHRS and CDR2 YFSETQ. The CDR3 is CASSFAEGSAGYTF. The CDR3 bases are TGCGCCAGCAGCTTTGCTGAGGGCAGTGCTGGCTACACCTTC.

The chain uses TRBV24-1 and TRBJ1-1; D gene ambiguous. This CDR3 spans 11 amino acids. Per germline, CDR1 KGHDR and CDR2 SFDVKD. V lost 7 bases to trimming and J lost 5 bases, with 7 bases between them. CDR3 in DNA: TGTGCCACCAGCGAGGGAACTGAAGCTTTCTTT. It specifies CATSEGTEAFF.

This chain uses TRBV11-3 with TRBJ2-3; 10 bases match TRBD2. The CDR3 spans 15 residues. Germline CDR1 is SGHNT and CDR2 is YENEEA. Unmatched junction bases numbered 4, after V lost 5 bases and J lost 2 bases. In DNA, the CDR3 is TGTGCCAGCAGCCGAGGACTAGCGGTCACAGATACGCAGTATTTT. It encodes CASSRGLAVTDTQYF.

The chain couples TRBV7-2 to TRBJ2-5; D gene unclear. Looked up from germline, CDR1 is SGHTA and CDR2 is FQGNSA. The CDR3 loop spans 12 amino acids. V was pared by 5 bases and J by 6 bases, with 10 bases between. CDR3: CASSPTEKTQYF. The CDR3 nucleotides are TGTGCCAGCAGCCCAACGGAGAAGACCCAGTACTTC.

This clone occurred once. In DNA form, the CDR3 reads TGTGCCAGCAGCTTTCGGACAGGGGACAATCAGCCCCAGCATTTT. It codes for CASSFRTGDNQPQHF. This rearrangement joins TRBV5-5 to TRBJ1-5, with TRBD1 matching over 9 bases. V shed 2 bases, J shed 3 bases, and the junction held 3 bases outside the gene matches. The germline CDR1 and CDR2 sequences are SGHKS and YYEKEE (reference sequence). This CDR3 is 15 amino acids long.

V is TRBV5-6 and J is TRBJ2-1; 8 bases match TRBD2. CDR3 length: 15 amino acids. Unmatched junction bases numbered 5, after V lost 0 bases and J lost 6 bases. Per germline, CDR1 SGHDT and CDR2 YYEEEE. The CDR3 DNA is TGTGCCAGCAGCTTGGCGGGAGGGCCGGGCAATGAGCAGTTCTTC. It codes for CASSLAGGPGNEQFF.

CDR3 coding DNA: TGTGCCTGGAGTAGGAGAATCGACGTCGAGGAGGCACCCCTCCACTTT. Its protein is CAWSRRIDVEEAPLHF. The chain joins TRBV30 to TRBJ1-6, with D uncertain. Trimming removed 2 bases at V and 11 bases at J, with 22 bases between. Germline V gives CDR1 GTSNPN, CDR2 SVGIG (reference sequence). There are 16 residues in the CDR3.

The chain uses TRBV15 and TRBJ1-1; D is ambiguous. Germline V lookup: CDR1 LNHNV, CDR2 YYDKDF (reference sequence). Trimming cost V 3 bases and J 5 bases, with 16 bases left between them. The CDR3 loop spans 15 amino acids. CDR3: CATSSGKGRGTEAFF. The CDR3 DNA reads as TGTGCCACCAGCAGTGGTAAAGGCCGGGGAACTGAAGCTTTCTTT.

The chain couples TRBV6-5 to TRBJ1-2; 9 bases fit TRBD1. This CDR3 is built from 13 residues. Germline V lookup: CDR1 MNHEY, CDR2 SVGAGI. The trim removed 5 bases at V and 8 bases at J, leaving 6 bases unmatched. CDR3 loop: CASSRGTGQGYTF. DNA of the CDR3: TGTGCCAGCAGTAGAGGGACAGGGCAAGGCTACACCTTC.

The chain is built from TRBV5-1 and TRBJ2-5; 8 bases are shared with TRBD1. The J segment lost 5 bases and the V segment lost 4 bases, leaving 13 bases of the junction unmatched. Germline CDR1 is SGHRS and CDR2 is YFSETQ. The CDR3 is 16 amino acids. The CDR3 nucleotides read TGCGCCAGCAGCCAATCGGGCGACAGGGGCAGCGAGACCCAGTACTTC. It codes for CASSQSGDRGSETQYF.

The gene calls are TRBV19 and TRBJ1-5, with a tentative D call TRBD1 (6 bases). V lost 4 bases and J 2 bases, leaving 12 bases between the germline ends. Germline CDR1 reads LNHDA; CDR2 reads SQIVND (reference sequence). The CDR3 has 15 amino acids. CDR3 bases: TGTGCCAGTAGTACCGGACAGATGGGCAATCAGCCCCAGCATTTT. Translated, it gives CASSTGQMGNQPQHF.

The chain has TRBV18 and TRBJ2-7; 9 positions agree with TRBD1. V was pared by 2 bases and J by 3 bases, with 5 bases of the junction left unmatched. CDR3 length: 15 amino acids. Germline V CDR1 and CDR2: KGHSH, LQKENI. The CDR3 DNA sequence: TGTGCCAGCTCACCAGGACAGGGGAAAAGCTACGAGCAGTACTTC. It yields the protein CASSPGQGKSYEQYF.

The CDR3 here is CATNPGQGASQPQHF. As DNA, the CDR3 is TGTGCCACTAACCCGGGACAGGGAGCTTCTCAGCCCCAGCATTTT. This chain uses TRBV19 with TRBJ1-5; TRBD1 agrees at 9 bases. From germline, CDR1 is LNHDA and CDR2 SQIVND (reference sequence). J lost 6 bases, V lost 10 bases, and 13 bases had no gene match. This CDR3 is 15 amino acids long.

This chain joins TRBV19 and TRBJ2-1, with 7 positions matching TRBD1. Germline V lookup: CDR1 LNHDA, CDR2 SQIVND (reference sequence). This CDR3 contains 14 residues. V lost 6 bases to trimming and J lost 6 bases; unmatched junction nucleotides: 8. CDR3 region: CASRADRPANEQFF. In DNA form, the CDR3 reads TGTGCCAGTAGGGCGGACAGGCCGGCCAATGAGCAGTTCTTC.

The V call is TRBV29-1, the J call TRBJ1-2; perhaps TRBD1 as D (5 bases). In germline, CDR1 is SQVTM, CDR2 ANQGSEA. V lost 7 bases, J lost 4 bases, and 19 bases lay in between. The CDR3 contains 14 residues. The CDR3 DNA sequence: TGCAGCGCCCGGGCAGGGTCAGCGGGCTATGGCTACACCTTC. Translated: CSARAGSAGYGYTF. The variable domain in full, completed from reference TRBV29-1 and TRBJ1-2, reads SAVISQKPSRDICQRGTSLTIQCQVDSQVTMMFWYRQQPGQSLTLIATANQGSEATYESGFVIDKFPISRPNLTFSTLTVSNMSPEDSSIYLCSARAGSAGYGYTFGSGTRLTVV.

With regard to this clone: Its ends do not fully match the called genes, so a read error is possible. The gene calls are TRBV19 and TRBJ2-1; the D is unclear. This CDR3 region has 11 residues. Germline V CDR1 and CDR2: LNHDA, SQIVND (reference sequence). DNA for the CDR3: TGTGCCAGTAGTTCCTTCAATGAGCAGTTCTTC. Its translation: CASSSFNEQFF.